Included here is one T cell receptor beta chain sequence, with context. The data were obtained in a study of blood T cell repertoires in COVID-19. Study-level background: PBMCs, B-cell-depleted T cells, or T cells provided the cDNA or gDNA that made up the material.

Authors' methods: Amplification of reference gene primers provided the estimated nucleated cell counts. TCRdb's copy holds only in-frame clones and misses some; the assay was immunoSEQ multiplex PCR. V, J and clone size reflect that table, while D and trimming were determined from the DNA. The repertoire holds about 120,000 clones, over 60% seen once, with 1.9% in the top ten. Sequencing was carried out using peripheral blood. The TCR was taken from a woman in her seventies with acute or convalescent COVID-19.

The CDR3 loop is CASSYRETNEKLFF. CDR3 bases: TGTGCCAGCAGCTACCGCGAAACTAATGAAAAACTGTTTTTT. The chain recombines TRBV7-2 with TRBJ1-4; D ambiguous. The germline CDR1 and CDR2 sequences are SGHTA and FQGNSA. The germline V and J ends were trimmed by 4 bases and 1 base, with 7 bases remaining between them. This CDR3 comprises 14 residues.